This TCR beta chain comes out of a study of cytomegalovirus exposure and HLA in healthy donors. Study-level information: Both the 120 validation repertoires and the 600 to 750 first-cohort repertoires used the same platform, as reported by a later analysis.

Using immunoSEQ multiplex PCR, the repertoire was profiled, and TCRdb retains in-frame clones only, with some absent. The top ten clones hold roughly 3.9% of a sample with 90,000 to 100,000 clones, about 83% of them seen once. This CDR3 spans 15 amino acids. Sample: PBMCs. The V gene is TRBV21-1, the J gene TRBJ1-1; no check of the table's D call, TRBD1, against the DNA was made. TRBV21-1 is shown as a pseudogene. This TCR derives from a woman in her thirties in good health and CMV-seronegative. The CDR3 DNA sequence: TGTGCCAGCAGCTCAGCGGACAGGGAAGAGACTGAAGCTTTCTTT. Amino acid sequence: CASSSADREETEAFF.